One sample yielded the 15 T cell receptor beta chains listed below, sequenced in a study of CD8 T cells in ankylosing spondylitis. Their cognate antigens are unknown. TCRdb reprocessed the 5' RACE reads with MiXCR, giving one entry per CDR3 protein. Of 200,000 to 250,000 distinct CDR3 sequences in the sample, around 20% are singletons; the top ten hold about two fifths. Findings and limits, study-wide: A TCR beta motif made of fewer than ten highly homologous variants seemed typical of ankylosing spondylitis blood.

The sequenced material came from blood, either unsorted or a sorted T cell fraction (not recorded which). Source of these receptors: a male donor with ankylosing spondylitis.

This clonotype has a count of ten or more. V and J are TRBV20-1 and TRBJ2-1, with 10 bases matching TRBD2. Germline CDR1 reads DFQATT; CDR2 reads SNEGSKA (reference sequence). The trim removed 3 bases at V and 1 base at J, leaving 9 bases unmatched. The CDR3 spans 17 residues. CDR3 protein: CSASEWLAGVSYNEQFF. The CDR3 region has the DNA TGCAGTGCTAGTGAGTGGCTAGCGGGGGTATCCTACAATGAGCAGTTCTTC.

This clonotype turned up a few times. CDR3 DNA: TGTGCCAGCAGTTTATCGATTGGGTCGTTGAACACTGAAGCTTTCTTT. It is translated as CASSLSIGSLNTEAFF. V usage is TRBV27 and J usage is TRBJ1-1; no firm D call. The CDR3 has 16 amino acids. Germline lookup yields CDR1 MNHEY and CDR2 SMNVEV (reference sequence). V was trimmed by 0 bases and J by 0 bases, leaving 11 bases between them.

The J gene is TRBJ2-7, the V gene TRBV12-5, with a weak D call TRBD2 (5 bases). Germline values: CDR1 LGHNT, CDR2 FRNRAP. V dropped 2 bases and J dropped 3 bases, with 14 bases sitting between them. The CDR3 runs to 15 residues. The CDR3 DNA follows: TGTGCTAGTGGTTTGATTGGGGTAGGGAGCTACGAGCAGTACTTC. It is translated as CASGLIGVGSYEQYF.

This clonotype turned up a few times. The CDR3 loop reads CSARSPGTINNEQFF. CDR3 sequence (DNA): TGCAGTGCTAGATCCCCCGGGACTATCAACAATGAGCAGTTCTTC. J is TRBJ2-1 and V is TRBV20-1; 7 bases are shared with TRBD2. The CDR3 spans 15 residues. Germline values: CDR1 DFQATT, CDR2 SNEGSKA (reference sequence). V shed 2 bases and J 5 bases; nucleotides not matched to a gene: 9.

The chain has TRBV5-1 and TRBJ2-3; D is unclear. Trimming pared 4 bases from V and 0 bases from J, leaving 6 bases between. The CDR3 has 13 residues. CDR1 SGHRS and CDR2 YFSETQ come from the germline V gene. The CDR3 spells CASSPESTDTQYF. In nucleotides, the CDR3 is TGCGCCAGCAGCCCCGAAAGCACAGATACGCAGTATTTT.

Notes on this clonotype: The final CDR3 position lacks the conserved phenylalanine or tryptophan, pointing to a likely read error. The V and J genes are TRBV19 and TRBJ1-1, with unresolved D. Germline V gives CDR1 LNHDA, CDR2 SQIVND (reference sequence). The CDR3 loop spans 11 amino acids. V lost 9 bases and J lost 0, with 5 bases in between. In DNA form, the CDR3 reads TGTGCCAGCAAAATGAACACTGAAGCTTTCTAT. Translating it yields CASKMNTEAFY.

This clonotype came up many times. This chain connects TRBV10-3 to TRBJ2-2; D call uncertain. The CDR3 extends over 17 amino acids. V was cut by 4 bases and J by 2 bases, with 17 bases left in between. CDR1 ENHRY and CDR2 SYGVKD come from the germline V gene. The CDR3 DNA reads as TGTGCCATCAGTGGGTTTGAGTGGCGGATCAACACCGGGGAGCTGTTTTTT. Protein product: CAISGFEWRINTGELFF.

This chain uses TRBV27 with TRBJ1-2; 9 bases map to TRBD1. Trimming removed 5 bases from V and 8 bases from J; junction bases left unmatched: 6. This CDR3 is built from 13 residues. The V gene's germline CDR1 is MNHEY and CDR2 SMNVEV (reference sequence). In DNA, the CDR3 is TGTGCCAGCAGTGCACAGGGGGCGGCGGGCTACACCTTC. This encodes CASSAQGAAGYTF.

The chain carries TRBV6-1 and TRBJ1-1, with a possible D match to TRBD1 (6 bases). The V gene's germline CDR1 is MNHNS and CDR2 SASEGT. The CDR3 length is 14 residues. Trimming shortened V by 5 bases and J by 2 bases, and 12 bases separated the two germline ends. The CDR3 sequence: CASSSRDTNTEAFF. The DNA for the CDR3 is TGTGCCAGCAGTAGCCGGGACACCAACACTGAAGCTTTCTTT.

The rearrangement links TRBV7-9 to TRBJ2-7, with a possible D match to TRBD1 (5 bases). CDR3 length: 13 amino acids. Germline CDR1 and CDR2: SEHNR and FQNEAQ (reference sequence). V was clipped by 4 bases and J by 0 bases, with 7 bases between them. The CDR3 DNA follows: TGTGCCAGCAGCTCGACAGCCTCCTACGAGCAGTACTTC. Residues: CASSSTASYEQYF.

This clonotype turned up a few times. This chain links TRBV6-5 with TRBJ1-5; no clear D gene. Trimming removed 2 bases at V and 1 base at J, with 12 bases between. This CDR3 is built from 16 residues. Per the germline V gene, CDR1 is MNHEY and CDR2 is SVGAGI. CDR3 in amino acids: CASSYGVPLSNQPQHF. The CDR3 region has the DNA TGTGCCAGCAGTTACGGAGTGCCCCTAAGCAATCAGCCCCAGCATTTT.

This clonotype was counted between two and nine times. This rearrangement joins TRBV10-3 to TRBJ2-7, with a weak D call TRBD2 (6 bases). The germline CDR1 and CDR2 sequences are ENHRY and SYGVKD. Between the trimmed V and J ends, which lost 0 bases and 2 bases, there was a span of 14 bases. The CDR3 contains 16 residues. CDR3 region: CAISESRLDVTYEQYF. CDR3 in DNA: TGTGCCATCAGTGAGTCGAGACTAGACGTCACCTACGAGCAGTACTTC.

The DNA of the CDR3 is TGCAGTGCTAGAGAACCAGGGGGGGTTCACAACGTCCTGACTTTC. Translated, it gives CSAREPGGVHNVLTF. The rearrangement uses TRBV20-1 and TRBJ2-6, with D perhaps assigned TRBD1 or TRBD2 (7 bases each). The length of the CDR3 is 15 residues. Trimming left V 0 bases short and J 9 bases short, with 15 bases between. Looked up from germline, CDR1 is DFQATT and CDR2 is SNEGSKA (reference sequence).

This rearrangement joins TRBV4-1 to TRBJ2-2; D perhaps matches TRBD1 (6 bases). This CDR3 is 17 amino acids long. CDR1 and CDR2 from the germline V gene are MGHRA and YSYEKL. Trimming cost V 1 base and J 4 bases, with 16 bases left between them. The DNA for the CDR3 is TGCGCCAGCAGCCAAGCAGATGATGCAGGGGCCACCGGGGAGCTGTTTTTT. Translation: CASSQADDAGATGELFF.

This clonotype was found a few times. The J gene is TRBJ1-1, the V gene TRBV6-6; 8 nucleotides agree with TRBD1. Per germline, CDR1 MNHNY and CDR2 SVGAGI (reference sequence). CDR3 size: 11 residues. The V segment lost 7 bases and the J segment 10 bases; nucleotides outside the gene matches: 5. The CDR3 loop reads CASNPGQAAFF. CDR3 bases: TGTGCCAGCAACCCGGGACAGGCAGCTTTCTTT.